The 20 T cell receptor beta chains below were found in one sample sequenced in a study of blood T cell repertoires in COVID-19 (dated by TCRdb to between 2020 and 2021). Libraries were built with the immunoSEQ multiplex PCR assay. Entries here come from immuneACCESS through TCRdb and include only in-frame sequences with V and J called. Some clones fail to appear in such tables; in the studies checked, an unresolved V gene covers under half of the shortfall, and the cause of the remainder is unknown. Within this sample are 80,000 to 100,000 clones, with approximately 72% of them counted one time only. The ten largest clones represent 24% of the sample. Specimen: peripheral blood. These TCRs come from a man aged 70-80 years with acute or convalescent COVID-19.

This clone was counted a few times. The V call is TRBV9, the J call TRBJ1-1; no definite D call. V was clipped by 4 bases and J by 11 bases, with 18 bases between them. The CDR3 spans 13 residues. Germline assignment: CDR1 SGDLS and CDR2 YYNGEE. The CDR3 DNA follows: TGTGCCAGCAGCCCCAGGCCCCAAAGTCTGGCTTTCTTT. Its translation is CASSPRPQSLAFF.

In this sample, this clone turned up once. This rearrangement joins TRBV15 to TRBJ2-7; 8 bases map to TRBD1. V lost 0 bases, J lost 3 bases, and 4 bases stayed unmatched. This CDR3 region has 15 residues. Germline lookup yields CDR1 LNHNV and CDR2 YYDKDF (reference sequence). This CDR3 reads CATSRDVGQDYEQYF. The CDR3 bases are TGTGCCACCAGCAGAGATGTGGGACAGGACTACGAGCAGTACTTC.

The chain combines TRBV6-2 or TRBV6-3 with TRBJ2-7; 7 positions match TRBD1. The CDR3 is 13 residues long. Trimming cost V 4 bases and J 5 bases; bases outside gene matches: 5. The germline CDR1 and CDR2 sequences are MNHEY and SVGEGT. The chain's CDR3 is CASSSDRAHEQYF. In nucleotides, the CDR3 is TGTGCCAGCAGTTCCGACAGGGCCCACGAGCAGTACTTC.

The V gene is TRBV28, the J gene TRBJ2-7; 7 bases agree with TRBD1. The germline V gene encodes CDR1 MDHEN and CDR2 SYDVKM. V was pared by 8 bases and J by 0 bases, with 4 bases of the junction left unmatched. The CDR3 totals 13 residues. In nucleotides, the CDR3 is TGTGCCAGCCAGCCAGGGGGCTCCTACGAGCAGTACTTC. It specifies CASQPGGSYEQYF.

This clone was detected only a few times. This rearrangement joins TRBV29-1 to TRBJ1-5; 7 bases agree with TRBD1. Per germline, CDR1 SQVTM and CDR2 ANQGSEA. V gave up 6 bases and J gave up 6 bases; unmatched junction bases: 11. The CDR3 has 14 residues. The CDR3: CSVVEGAVGQPQHF. The CDR3 nucleotides are TGCAGCGTGGTAGAGGGGGCGGTGGGTCAGCCCCAGCATTTT.

V usage is TRBV5-1 and J usage is TRBJ2-5, with 9 nucleotides matching TRBD2. Germline CDR1 is SGHRS and CDR2 is YFSETQ. This CDR3 spans 16 amino acids. With V trimmed by 1 base and J by 5 bases, 9 bases remained unmatched. This CDR3 reads CASSLMLAGDIETQYF. Written as DNA, the CDR3 is TGCGCCAGCAGCTTGATGTTAGCGGGAGATATCGAGACCCAGTACTTC.

This chain uses TRBV27 with TRBJ2-1; the D gene is possibly TRBD1 (5 bases). V was trimmed by 0 bases and J by 6 bases, leaving 18 bases between them. The CDR3 covers 17 residues. Germline lookup yields CDR1 MNHEY and CDR2 SMNVEV (reference sequence). CDR3 in amino acids: CASSLSGRAAYGNEQFF. CDR3 coding DNA: TGTGCCAGCAGTTTATCAGGCAGGGCAGCGTATGGCAATGAGCAGTTCTTC.

V is TRBV6-6 and J is TRBJ1-2, with TRBD1 matching over 7 bases. Unmatched junction bases numbered 11, after V lost 6 bases and J lost 10 bases. The CDR3 totals 13 residues. Germline CDR1 is MNHNY and CDR2 is SVGAGI (reference sequence). CDR3 coding DNA: TGTGCCAGCAGCTTAGCAGGGGGAACCGACTACACCTTC. Translation: CASSLAGGTDYTF.

The count of this clone is one. This chain uses TRBV30 with TRBJ1-3; the D is unclear. CDR1 GTSNPN and CDR2 SVGIG come from the germline V gene (reference sequence). The CDR3 covers 14 residues. The germline V and J ends were trimmed by 0 bases and 0 bases, with 6 bases remaining between them. For the CDR3, the DNA is TGTGCCTGGAGTGTACCGGGCTCTGGAAACACCATATATTTT. Amino acids: CAWSVPGSGNTIYF. The whole variable domain, filled in from reference TRBV30 and TRBJ1-3, reads SQTIHQWPATLVQPVGSPLSLECTVEGTSNPNLYWYRQAAGRGLQLLFYSVGIGQISSEVPQNLSASRPQDRQFILSSKKLLLSDSGFYLCAWSVPGSGNTIYFGEGSWLTVV.

The chain couples TRBV27 to TRBJ1-4; 11 bases map to TRBD1. The CDR3 runs 16 residues. V lost 4 bases and J lost 3; bases outside the gene matches: 4. In germline, CDR1 is MNHEY, CDR2 SMNVEV (reference sequence). CDR3 nucleotides: TGTGCCAGCAGTTCGGACAGGGGGCTGGCTAATGAAAAACTGTTTTTT. Translation gives CASSSDRGLANEKLFF.

V gene TRBV6-5 combines with J gene TRBJ1-4; D is possibly TRBD1 (5 bases). The V end lost 6 bases, the J end lost 5 bases, and 13 bases lay between the germline ends. The CDR3 loop spans 14 amino acids. Germline assignment: CDR1 MNHEY and CDR2 SVGAGI. CDR3 nucleotides: TGTGCCAGCAGAAATGCGGGACTCAATGAAAAACTGTTTTTT. Translating it yields CASRNAGLNEKLFF.

The chain combines TRBV25-1 with TRBJ2-1; D gene ambiguous. Germline V CDR1 and CDR2: MGHDK, SYGVNS. CDR3 size: 14 residues. Trimming took off 1 base at V and 2 bases at J, with 6 bases between the two ends. The CDR3 region is CASSESPAYNEQFF. In nucleotides, the CDR3 is TGTGCCAGCAGTGAATCCCCGGCCTACAATGAGCAGTTCTTC.

In this sample, this clone turned up many times. The gene calls are TRBV6-5 and TRBJ1-2, with D tentatively TRBD1 (5 bases). In germline, CDR1 is MNHEY, CDR2 SVGAGI. Trimming stripped 4 bases from V and 4 bases from J, with 13 bases between. The CDR3 is 14 amino acids. CDR3 sequence reads: CASSFQGGRYGYTF. The CDR3 nucleotides are TGTGCCAGCAGTTTCCAGGGAGGTCGCTATGGCTACACCTTC.

The CDR3 bases are TGTGCCAGCAGTTACCCCTCCGGCTACACCTTC. This encodes CASSYPSGYTF. The chain is built from TRBV6-2 or TRBV6-3 and TRBJ1-2; no firm D call. This CDR3 region has 11 residues. Germline lookup yields CDR1 MNHEY and CDR2 SVGEGT. V lost 2 bases and J 8 bases, leaving 6 bases between the germline ends.

This chain connects TRBV6-4 to TRBJ1-2; 8 positions match TRBD1. The CDR3 extends over 13 amino acids. V lost 5 bases, J lost 7 bases, and 6 bases stayed unmatched. Per germline, CDR1 MRHNA and CDR2 SNTAGT. The CDR3 loop is CASSPDRAGGYTF. Here the CDR3 DNA reads TGTGCCAGCAGTCCGGACAGGGCGGGTGGCTACACCTTC.

Of note for this clone: Other DNA sequences of this sample code for an identical CDR3. The V gene is TRBV2, the J gene TRBJ1-1; D is perhaps TRBD1 (6 bases). The CDR3 runs to 13 residues. Looked up from germline, CDR1 is SNHLY and CDR2 is FYNNEI. With 6 bases removed from V and 2 bases from J, the gap between germline ends came to 10 bases. CDR3 nucleotide sequence: TGTGCCAGCAGCGGACAGAGCAACACTGAAGCTTTCTTT. Encoded protein: CASSGQSNTEAFF.

CDR3 coding DNA: TGTGCCAGCTGCGGGCTAGCGGGAGGGCCAAACAATGAGCAGTTCTTC. Translating gives CASCGLAGGPNNEQFF. V usage is TRBV2 and J usage is TRBJ2-1, with 12 bases fitting TRBD2. Per the germline V gene, CDR1 is SNHLY and CDR2 is FYNNEI. This CDR3 comprises 16 residues. Trimming at V came to 8 bases and at J to 5 bases, leaving 10 bases not matched to a gene. Looking up the rest from reference TRBV2 and TRBJ2-1 gives the full variable domain: EPEVTQTPSHQVTQMGQEVILRCVPISNHLYFYWYRQILGQKVEFLVSFYNNEISEKSEIFDDQFSVERPDGSNFTLKIRSTKLEDSAMYFCASCGLAGGPNNEQFFGPGTRLTVL.

The chain employs TRBV30 and TRBJ1-5; D is uncertain. The CDR3 loop spans 13 amino acids. V was clipped by 1 base and J by 3 bases, with 7 bases between them. Per germline, CDR1 GTSNPN and CDR2 SVGIG (reference sequence). CDR3 nucleotide sequence: TGTGCCTGGAGTGCACTGAACAATCAGCCCCAGCATTTT. It yields the protein CAWSALNNQPQHF.

This clone appeared a few times. V gene TRBV11-2 combines with J gene TRBJ2-2; D uncertain. V lost 3 bases to trimming and J lost 3 bases, with 11 bases between them. Germline V gene sequence: CDR1 SGHAT, CDR2 FQNNGV. This CDR3 comprises 15 residues. Here the CDR3 reads CASSFLPLDTGELFF. As DNA, the CDR3 is TGTGCCAGCAGCTTCCTTCCCCTAGACACCGGGGAGCTGTTTTTT. The variable domain in full, with the rest retrieved from reference TRBV11-2 and TRBJ2-2, is EAGVAQSPRYKIIEKRQSVAFWCNPISGHATLYWYQQILGQGPKLLIQFQNNGVVDDSQLPKDRFSAERLKGVDSTLKIQPAKLEDSAVYLCASSFLPLDTGELFFGEGSRLTVL.

The J gene is TRBJ2-7, the V gene TRBV4-2; possibly TRBD2 for D (6 bases). The CDR3 totals 15 residues. Trimming cost V 1 base and J 0 bases, with 10 bases left between them. Germline assignment: CDR1 LGHNA and CDR2 YNFKEQ. The CDR3 loop is CASSQGQEGSYEQYF. The CDR3 DNA is TGTGCCAGCAGCCAAGGGCAGGAGGGCTCCTACGAGCAGTACTTC.